This passage covers 8 T cell receptor beta chains from one sample sequenced in a study of tumor-infiltrating lymphocytes in primary liver carcinoma. Taking about 18-31 mg of unsorted bulk tissue, the authors co-extracted RNA and DNA. A constant-region primer served to make TCR beta cDNA from roughly 480 ng total RNA. Library construction for TCR beta comprised three nested multiplex PCR rounds performed with slightly modified ARM-PCR. The first two PCR rounds used TRBV1-TRBV30 primers with a Cbeta primer, roughly 10 cycles each. TCRdb re-derived calls from the multiplex PCR reads in MiXCR, one entry per CDR3 protein. The sample records around 27,000 distinct CDR3 sequences, 60% to 85% being singletons. The sample was liver tumor tissue from sampling region 3. Documented subset: tumor region T3, left-lateral pole. The receptors were sampled from a man in his forties or fifties with primary liver carcinoma and hepatitis B virus infection.

A few counts support this clonotype. At one end, the junction sequence differs from germline, possibly due to a read error. This sequence joins TRBV4-2 and TRBJ2-3; D is possibly TRBD2 (5 bases). The length of the CDR3 is 15 residues. Germline V gives CDR1 LGHNA, CDR2 YNFKEQ. The CDR3 DNA is TGTGCCGGCAGCCAAGGGAAGGGAGTGATAGATACGCAGTATTTT. Translated: CAGSQGKGVIDTQYF.

A remark on this clonotype: The CDR3 does not close with the conserved phenylalanine or tryptophan, likely indicating a read error. The chain uses TRBV11-2 and TRBJ2-7, with D unclear. CDR3 length: 14 amino acids. The germline V gene encodes CDR1 SGHAT and CDR2 FQNNGV. The CDR3 spells CPSSLDLGGCEQYL. DNA for the CDR3: TGTCCCAGCAGCTTAGATCTTGGTGGATGTGAGCAGTACCTC.

The chain is built from TRBV7-9 and TRBJ2-1; a weak D match, TRBD1 (6 bases). The CDR3 has 17 amino acids. Germline CDR1 is SEHNR and CDR2 is FQNEAQ (reference sequence). V was clipped by 2 bases and J by 7 bases, with 21 bases between them. CDR3: CASSLSHQGPETNEQFF. The CDR3 bases are TGTGCCAGCAGCTTATCACATCAGGGGCCTGAAACAAATGAGCAGTTCTTC.

On this clonotype itself: In this CDR3 the conserved last residue, phenylalanine or tryptophan, is missing, so a read error is likely. The chain combines TRBV4-2 with TRBJ2-2; 10 bases map to TRBD1. Germline V gives CDR1 LGHNA, CDR2 YNFKEQ. The CDR3 has 16 residues. V shed 9 bases, J shed 11 bases, and the junction held 18 bases outside the gene matches. CDR3 protein: CASSTDPPGQGIELFY. The CDR3 nucleotides are TGTGCCAGTAGCACTGATCCCCCGGGACAGGGGATAGAGCTGTTTTAT.

The V and J genes are TRBV12-3 or TRBV12-4 and TRBJ2-7; D is perhaps TRBD1 or TRBD2 (6 bases each). Trimming shortened V by 7 bases and J by 1 base, and 17 bases separated the two germline ends. CDR3 length equals 15 residues. CDR3 region: CASNMGTGRSYEQYF. The CDR3 DNA reads TGTGCCAGCAATATGGGAACAGGGAGGTCCTACGAGCAGTACTTC.

A remark on this clonotype: Its ends do not fully match the called genes, so a read error is possible. V is TRBV11-2 and J is TRBJ2-5, with 8 bases identical to TRBD2. This CDR3 is 16 amino acids long. Germline lookup yields CDR1 SGHAT and CDR2 FQNNGV. Here the CDR3 DNA reads TGTGCCAACAGCTATACTCCTGGCGGGGGGAAAGAGACCCAGTGCTTC. Translated: CANSYTPGGGKETQCF.

The CDR3 reads CASSYLASMFF. The CDR3 bases are TGTGCCAGCAGTTATCTTGCCTCCATGTTCTTC. This chain uses TRBV6-2 or TRBV6-3 with TRBJ2-1; no firm D call. Germline CDR1 MNHEY, CDR2 SVGEGT. There are 11 residues in the CDR3. Trimming cost V 3 bases and J 15 bases, with 12 bases left between them.

This sequence joins TRBV10-3 and TRBJ1-1, with no clear D. The germline gives CDR1 ENHRY, CDR2 SYGVKD. Trimming removed 3 bases at V and 1 base at J, with 9 bases between. This CDR3 is built from 14 residues. This CDR3 is CAISDCYANTEAFF. The CDR3 nucleotides are TGTGCCATCAGTGACTGCTACGCGAACACTGAAGCTTTCTTT.